The 30 T cell receptor beta chains in this list originate from one sample, sequenced in a study of T cells expressing NK-cell markers (dated by TCRdb to 2020 to 2022). The library was obtained by 5' RACE. The sample was run on an Illumina HiSeq 2000. TCRdb reprocessed the reads, and each CDR3 protein sequence is entered once, without DNA. The table of this sample itemizes about 21,000 distinct CDR3 sequences. The ten largest account for approximately 53% of the sample. The sequencing sample was made of blood T cells: a sorted CD56 or NKG2C T cell subset, CD4+ or CD8+ T cells, or bulk PBMC T cells (not recorded which). These receptors all come from a man aged 18-69 years in good health.

The chain combines TRBV2 with TRBJ2-4; no DNA is available, so the TRBD1 call from TCRdb remains unchecked. Germline CDR1 reads SNHLY; CDR2 reads FYNNEI. The CDR3 runs to 17 residues. CDR3 amino acids: CASSGNWDGKTKNIQYF.

V is TRBV6-1 and J is TRBJ2-3; checking the TCRdb D call of TRBD2 is not possible without DNA. This CDR3 is built from 15 residues. CDR1 is MNHNS, CDR2 SASEGT, per germline. The CDR3 spells CASSIGTSGSDTQYF.

The gene calls are TRBV5-1 and TRBJ2-6. Germline V lookup: CDR1 SGHRS, CDR2 YFSETQ. The CDR3 covers 15 residues. The CDR3 region is CASSLALSGANVLTF.

The V gene is TRBV7-2, the J gene TRBJ1-2; TCRdb indicates TRBD1, and absent DNA this call remains unverified. Per germline, CDR1 SGHTA and CDR2 FQGNSA. CDR3 length equals 16 residues. The CDR3 sequence: CASSAAGGGANYGYTF.

The chain is built from TRBV18 and TRBJ1-2. Germline CDR1 and CDR2: KGHSH and LQKENI. The CDR3 runs 12 residues. This CDR3 reads CASSSDGYGYTF.

This chain uses TRBV15 with TRBJ2-2. In germline, CDR1 is LNHNV, CDR2 YYDKDF (reference sequence). This CDR3 has 15 residues. The CDR3 protein is CATSRDFRETGELFF.

The CDR3 loop is CASSTSSGGGNEQFF. The V call is TRBV11-2, the J call TRBJ2-1; TCRdb indicates TRBD2, and absent DNA this call remains unverified. CDR1 and CDR2 from the germline V gene are SGHAT and FQNNGV. The length of the CDR3 is 15 residues.

The gene calls are TRBV10-3 and TRBJ1-2. The germline gives CDR1 ENHRY, CDR2 SYGVKD. The CDR3 is 12 residues long. The CDR3 is CAISLGGDGYTF.

The rearrangement joins TRBV28 to TRBJ1-1; the TCRdb D gene call, TRBD1, has no DNA to confirm it. Germline CDR1 reads MDHEN; CDR2 reads SYDVKM. The CDR3 contains 14 residues. The chain's CDR3 is CASSPTPENTEAFF.

The rearrangement joins TRBV4-2 to TRBJ2-1. Germline V gene lookup returns CDR1 LGHNA and CDR2 YNFKEQ. The CDR3 consists of 16 residues. The CDR3: CASSPQTGRSYNEQFF.

The V call is TRBV15, the J call TRBJ2-2; as DNA is missing, the TRBD1 call by TCRdb cannot be tested. CDR1 is LNHNV, CDR2 YYDKDF, per germline (reference sequence). The length of the CDR3 is 16 residues. CDR3 sequence reads: CATSRGQVANTGELFF.

This chain joins TRBV5-5 and TRBJ2-2; TCRdb's D gene call, TRBD2, goes unchecked for lack of DNA. From germline, CDR1 is SGHKS and CDR2 YYEKEE (reference sequence). The CDR3 totals 16 residues. The CDR3 region is CASSGLAGVDTGELFF.

CDR3 in amino acids: CASSRDRATHGYTF. The chain carries TRBV11-2 and TRBJ1-2; the TRBD1 assignment by TCRdb is unverifiable without DNA. The germline CDR1 and CDR2 sequences are SGHAT and FQNNGV. The length of the CDR3 is 14 residues.

The rearrangement links TRBV7-3 to TRBJ2-3; TCRdb calls TRBD1, which cannot be checked without DNA. Germline-derived CDR1 and CDR2 are SGHTA and FQGTGA. The CDR3 totals 14 residues. CDR3 amino acids: CASSPGHNTDTQYF.

The rearrangement links TRBV20-1 to TRBJ2-1; the TCRdb D gene call, TRBD1, has no DNA to confirm it. Germline V gives CDR1 DFQATT, CDR2 SNEGSKA (reference sequence). This CDR3 is built from 15 residues. The CDR3 region is CSARDTGVRYNEQFF.

The chain's CDR3 is CASSLAGEVTGELFF. The gene calls are TRBV28 and TRBJ2-2. The CDR3 extends over 15 amino acids. CDR1 MDHEN and CDR2 SYDVKM come from the germline V gene.

V and J are TRBV7-9 and TRBJ2-7; TCRdb indicates TRBD1, and absent DNA this call remains unverified. This CDR3 has 14 residues. In germline, CDR1 is SEHNR, CDR2 FQNEAQ (reference sequence). The CDR3 loop reads CASSSGDRSYEQYF.

The chain employs TRBV6-2 or TRBV6-3 and TRBJ1-5. CDR1 and CDR2 from the germline V gene are MNHEY and SVGEGT. There are 14 residues in the CDR3. The CDR3 region is CASSYEVNNQPQHF.

The chain is built from TRBV28 and TRBJ2-2; TCRdb gives TRBD2 as the D gene, but with no DNA this cannot be confirmed. Germline lookup yields CDR1 MDHEN and CDR2 SYDVKM. The CDR3 length is 16 residues. The CDR3: CASSFWGRLNTGELFF.

The V call is TRBV9, the J call TRBJ2-7. CDR3 length: 14 amino acids. CDR1 is SGDLS, CDR2 YYNGEE, per germline. CDR3 amino acids: CASSQSGSTDEQYF.

V is TRBV9 and J is TRBJ2-2; TCRdb proposes TRBD2, but this gene call is untestable without DNA. The V gene's germline CDR1 is SGDLS and CDR2 YYNGEE. There are 16 residues in the CDR3. The CDR3 is CASSVAGGPNTGELFF.

V is TRBV3-1 and J is TRBJ2-7. The germline V gene encodes CDR1 LGHDT and CDR2 YNNKEL (reference sequence). The CDR3 is 14 amino acids. CDR3 sequence: CASSQVGSRYEQYF.

The rearrangement uses TRBV12-3 or TRBV12-4 and TRBJ1-1. The CDR3 totals 13 residues. The CDR3 sequence: CASGEGEVTEAFF.

V is TRBV23-1 and J is TRBJ2-3; TCRdb selects TRBD2, and the lack of DNA leaves this call unchecked. TRBV23-1 is an open reading frame whose function is uncertain. There are 16 residues in the CDR3. The CDR3 spells CASSQSVRANGDTQYF.

The V call is TRBV19, the J call TRBJ2-1; TCRdb calls TRBD2, which cannot be checked without DNA. The germline CDR1 and CDR2 sequences are LNHDA and SQIVND (reference sequence). CDR3 size: 15 residues. The CDR3: CASAPVGSSYNEQFF.

The chain employs TRBV29-1 and TRBJ2-7; TCRdb names TRBD1, which stays unverified in the absence of DNA. Looked up from germline, CDR1 is SQVTM and CDR2 is ANQGSEA. This CDR3 is 12 amino acids long. The CDR3 sequence is CSVEGGDYEQYF.

The chain employs TRBV29-1 and TRBJ2-1; TCRdb's D gene call, TRBD1, goes unchecked for lack of DNA. The CDR3 loop spans 16 amino acids. CDR1 is SQVTM, CDR2 ANQGSEA, per germline. CDR3 protein: CSVEGRKVGVRDEQFF.

The CDR3 loop reads CASSLKTGTGDYGYTF. The J gene is TRBJ1-2, the V gene TRBV13; TCRdb's assignment of TRBD1 cannot be checked, as there is no DNA. The length of the CDR3 is 16 residues. Germline V CDR1 and CDR2: PRHDT, FYEKMQ (reference sequence).

The V call is TRBV25-1, the J call TRBJ1-6; without DNA, the TCRdb call of TRBD1 cannot be checked. Looked up from germline, CDR1 is MGHDK and CDR2 is SYGVNS. This CDR3 region has 15 residues. The CDR3 region is CASSELRDGLSPLHF.

The chain joins TRBV5-5 to TRBJ2-1; absent DNA, TCRdb's TRBD2 call cannot be checked. The CDR3 length is 13 residues. CDR1 and CDR2 (germline): SGHKS, YYEKEE (reference sequence). This CDR3 is CASRPLAYNEQFF.